Listed here are 2 T cell receptor beta chains from one sample, sequenced in a study of CD8+CD57+ T cells in acquired aplastic anemia. Flow cytometry had shown expanded CD8+CD57+ cells in the patients chosen for sequencing. Genomic DNA, serving as template, underwent TCR beta VDJ and CDR3 profiling. TCRdb used MiXCR to reprocess the reads, holding one entry per CDR3 protein. The sample carries under 500,000 distinct CDR3 sequences, around 33% recorded once. The sequenced sample was sorted CD4+, CD8+, or CD8+CD57+ T cells (not recorded which) from PBMCs. The source is a human donor with aplastic anemia.

In DNA form, the CDR3 reads TGTGCCAGCAGCTTAGAGGGCGGGATAACTAATGAAAAACTGTTTTTT. As protein: CASSLEGGITNEKLFF. V gene TRBV11-1 combines with J gene TRBJ1-4; D unclear. Germline V gives CDR1 SGHAT, CDR2 FQDESV (reference sequence). The CDR3 loop spans 16 amino acids. The ends were cut back, 1 base at V and 1 base at J, with 10 bases in the middle.

About this clonotype itself: A much larger clone lies a single base off, so this may be a read error. The gene calls are TRBV20-1 and TRBJ2-7, with TRBD2 identical over 11 bases. The V gene end was trimmed by 8 bases and the J gene end by 5 bases; junction bases not matched to a gene: 14. Germline V gene data show CDR1 as DFQATT and CDR2 as SNEGSKA (reference sequence). The CDR3 is 15 amino acids. CDR3 residues: CSPQRPSGRINEQYF. The CDR3, as DNA: TGCAGTCCTCAGCGGCCTAGCGGGAGGATAAACGAGCAGTACTTC.